These 7 T cell receptor beta chains were sequenced from one sample in a study of Ad26.COV2.S vaccination and SARS-CoV-2 variants. Method: immunoSEQ multiplex PCR; TCRdb's copy keeps in-frame clones and lacks some. The sample lists hundreds of thousands of clones, 70% to 90% occurring once. Treatment described: around 19 received Ad26.COV2.S at low or high dose, single or two shots; roughly five received placebo; per-sample allocation not given. Collection of the samples took place on day 63 after the first injection of vaccine or placebo. Sequences were derived from peripheral blood, sampled in a trial of Ad26.COV2.S vaccine versus placebo. These receptors came from a person aged 18 to 65 who received the Ad26.COV2.S COVID-19 vaccine or a placebo.

On this clone: Different DNA sequences within this sample yield the same CDR3. J is TRBJ2-6 and V is TRBV3-1 (or the pseudogene TRBV3-2); D unclear. Per germline, CDR1 LGHDT and CDR2 YNNKEL (reference sequence). V dropped 3 bases and J dropped 0 bases, with 6 bases sitting between them. The CDR3 covers 15 residues. The CDR3 protein is CASSQVSSGANVLTF. CDR3 bases: TGTGCCAGCAGCCAGGTCAGCTCTGGGGCCAACGTCCTGACTTTC.

The chain links TRBV7-2 to TRBJ2-7; 12 nucleotides align to TRBD2. Trimming cost V 5 bases and J 0 bases; bases outside gene matches: 11. CDR1 and CDR2 from the germline V gene are SGHTA and FQGNSA. The CDR3 runs 18 residues. The CDR3 nucleotides are TGTGCCAGCAGCCCCTTTGCAGGACTAGCGGGGAGCTCCTACGAGCAGTACTTC. It codes for CASSPFAGLAGSSYEQYF.

V usage is TRBV5-5 and J usage is TRBJ1-1; possible D gene TRBD1, 6 bases. The germline CDR1 and CDR2 sequences are SGHKS and YYEKEE (reference sequence). The CDR3 length is 13 residues. Trimming removed 4 bases at V and 2 bases at J, with 9 bases between. The CDR3 spells CASSRGSNTEAFF. CDR3 bases: TGTGCCAGCAGCAGGGGGTCCAACACTGAAGCTTTCTTT.

The chain couples TRBV25-1 to TRBJ2-5; 8 bases map to TRBD1. Per the germline V gene, CDR1 is MGHDK and CDR2 is SYGVNS. This CDR3 has 15 residues. J lost 7 bases, V lost 3 bases, and 10 bases had no gene match. The CDR3 protein is CASSDKTGDIGTQYF. CDR3 nucleotide sequence: TGTGCCAGCAGTGACAAGACAGGGGACATAGGGACCCAGTACTTC.

The V call is TRBV15, the J call TRBJ2-2; the match to TRBD2 covers 11 bases. In germline, CDR1 is LNHNV, CDR2 YYDKDF (reference sequence). CDR3 length equals 18 residues. J lost 0 bases, V lost 6 bases, and 9 bases had no gene match. CDR3 nucleotide sequence: TGTGCCACCAGAGCGACGCTAGCGGGAGGCCCGAACACCGGGGAGCTGTTTTTT. Translating gives CATRATLAGGPNTGELFF.

The chain has TRBV4-3 and TRBJ2-1; weak D call: TRBD1 (6 bases). This CDR3 has 14 residues. Germline V gene lookup returns CDR1 LGHNA and CDR2 YSLEER. Trimming removed 1 base from V and 9 bases from J, with 13 bases in between. CDR3 in amino acids: CASSQGTGSSEQFF. CDR3 nucleotide sequence: TGCGCCAGCAGCCAAGGAACAGGGTCAAGTGAGCAGTTCTTC.

The CDR3 region is CADKGLAAGETQYF. CDR3 sequence (DNA): TGTGCCGACAAAGGACTAGCGGCTGGAGAGACCCAGTACTTC. The chain carries TRBV2 and TRBJ2-5; the match to TRBD2 covers 10 bases. Trimming cost V 11 bases and J 4 bases; bases outside gene matches: 10. CDR1 is SNHLY and CDR2 is FYNNEI in the germline V gene. The CDR3 has 14 residues.